One and the same sample provided the 31 T cell receptor beta chains below, sequenced in a study of blood T cell repertoires in COVID-19. The data were produced by immunoSEQ multiplex PCR, yet TCRdb's version contains in-frame clones alone and is incomplete. Among roughly 250,000 clones listed, roughly four fifths were seen once. Material for sequencing was peripheral blood. The receptors derive from a man aged 45 to 65 with active or convalescent COVID-19.

The chain links TRBV4-2 to TRBJ2-3; 10 bases line up with TRBD2. This CDR3 is built from 15 residues. Trimming took 6 bases from V and 3 from J; bases not matched to a gene: 6. The germline V gene encodes CDR1 LGHNA and CDR2 YNFKEQ. The CDR3 DNA sequence: TGTGCCAGCAGTCTCAGCGGGGGGGCAACAGATACGCAGTATTTT. This sequence encodes CASSLSGGATDTQYF.

The J gene is TRBJ1-3, the V gene TRBV29-1; maybe TRBD1 (6 bases). V was clipped by 4 bases and J by 2 bases, with 6 bases between them. Germline V gives CDR1 SQVTM, CDR2 ANQGSEA. The CDR3 runs to 12 residues. CDR3 region: CSVGGPGNTIYF. CDR3 DNA: TGCAGCGTTGGGGGGCCTGGAAACACCATATATTTT.

The chain's CDR3 is CASTPVSGNTIYF. In nucleotides, the CDR3 is TGTGCCAGCACCCCCGTCTCTGGAAACACCATATATTTT. This chain connects TRBV6-6 to TRBJ1-3; no clear D gene. The CDR3 loop spans 13 amino acids. Germline V gene sequence: CDR1 MNHNY, CDR2 SVGAGI (reference sequence). With 7 bases removed from V and 0 bases from J, the gap between germline ends came to 7 bases.

V and J are TRBV18 and TRBJ2-5, with D tentatively TRBD2 (5 bases). Germline loops: CDR1 KGHSH, CDR2 LQKENI. This CDR3 is built from 13 residues. V gave up 5 bases and J gave up 5 bases, with 12 bases separating them. As DNA, the CDR3 is TGTGCCAGCTCAATCGCTAGCCTTGAGACCCAGTACTTC. Protein sequence: CASSIASLETQYF.

A few counts support this clone. The chain carries TRBV5-1 and TRBJ2-7, with 7 bases identical to TRBD1. Germline V gene lookup returns CDR1 SGHRS and CDR2 YFSETQ. The CDR3 totals 15 residues. Germline trimming cut 4 bases from V and 3 bases from J; bases unmatched to any gene: 10. CDR3 region: CASSPYRDSYYEQYF. In DNA, the CDR3 is TGCGCCAGCAGCCCCTACCGGGACAGTTACTACGAGCAGTACTTC. The full variable domain, in which reference TRBV5-1 and TRBJ2-7 provide the parts outside the CDR3, is KAGVTQTPRYLIKTRGQQVTLSCSPISGHRSVSWYQQTPGQGLQFLFEYFSETQRNKGNFPGRFSGRQFSNSRSEMNVSTLELGDSALYLCASSPYRDSYYEQYFGPGTRLTVT.

The chain is built from TRBV11-3 and TRBJ1-3, with 9 bases matching TRBD1. Unmatched junction bases numbered 3, after V lost 4 bases and J lost 2 bases. The CDR3 has 15 amino acids. CDR1 is SGHNT, CDR2 YENEEA, per germline. The CDR3 DNA reads as TGTGCCAGCAGCTCGGACAGGGGTCCTGGAAACACCATATATTTT. Amino acid sequence: CASSSDRGPGNTIYF.

The gene calls are TRBV6-6 and TRBJ1-3, with 7 positions matching TRBD1. The CDR3 extends over 15 amino acids. The V gene's germline CDR1 is MNHNY and CDR2 SVGAGI (reference sequence). Trimming cost V 0 bases and J 3 bases; bases outside gene matches: 2. The CDR3 DNA is TGTGCCAGCAGTTACTCGAGACAGGGTGGAAACACCATATATTTT. This gives the protein CASSYSRQGGNTIYF.

The chain employs TRBV19 and TRBJ1-5; 8 bases match TRBD1. V was clipped by 5 bases and J by 2 bases; unmatched bases: 5. The germline V gene has CDR1 LNHDA and CDR2 SQIVND (reference sequence). This CDR3 is built from 15 residues. The CDR3 DNA reads TGTGCCAGTAGTCCCTGGACAGGGCGCAATCAGCCCCAGCATTTT. Its protein product is CASSPWTGRNQPQHF.

This clone turned up a few times. This sequence joins TRBV19 and TRBJ1-2; tentative D call: TRBD1 (5 bases). Germline assignment: CDR1 LNHDA and CDR2 SQIVND (reference sequence). The CDR3 covers 14 residues. V was shortened by 10 bases and J by 3 bases, with 18 bases between the two germline ends. CDR3 in amino acids: CATTGTGRHYGYTF. The CDR3 nucleotides read TGTGCCACCACGGGGACGGGGAGGCACTATGGCTACACCTTC.

DNA of the CDR3: TGTGCCAGCAGCGTGACAGGCATTACAGATACGCAGTATTTT. Translated, it gives CASSVTGITDTQYF. V and J are TRBV7-2 and TRBJ2-3; D perhaps matches TRBD1 (6 bases). The CDR3 extends over 14 amino acids. Trimming stripped 5 bases from V and 3 bases from J, with 12 bases between. In germline, CDR1 is SGHTA, CDR2 FQGNSA. Together with reference TRBV7-2 and TRBJ2-3, the CDR3 gives the full variable domain: GAGVSQSPSNKVTEKGKDVELRCDPISGHTALYWYRQSLGQGLEFLIYFQGNSAPDKSGLPSDRFSAERTGGSVSTLTIQRTQQEDSAVYLCASSVTGITDTQYFGPGTRLTVL.

The chain couples TRBV14 to TRBJ1-2; D might be TRBD1 (6 bases). CDR1 and CDR2 (germline): SGHDN, FVKESK. CDR3 length: 13 amino acids. Between the trimmed V and J ends, which lost 6 bases and 7 bases, there was a span of 15 bases. The CDR3 DNA reads as TGTGCCAGCAGACTTACAGGGTCGGGTGGCTACACCTTC. This translates into CASRLTGSGGYTF.

V gene TRBV4-1 combines with J gene TRBJ2-3; TRBD2 matches 7 bases. J gave up 3 bases and V 3 bases, and 6 bases lay outside the gene matches. The CDR3 sequence is 15 residues long. Per germline, CDR1 MGHRA and CDR2 YSYEKL. CDR3 nucleotides: TGCGCCAGCAGCCAGGGGGGGGGAAAAACAGATACGCAGTATTTT. This sequence encodes CASSQGGGKTDTQYF.

The genes are TRBV20-1 and TRBJ1-5; TRBD1 is a possible D gene (5 bases). Germline values: CDR1 DFQATT, CDR2 SNEGSKA (reference sequence). Trimming removed 3 bases from V and 7 bases from J, with 16 bases in between. The CDR3 covers 14 residues. The CDR3 here is CSASGSRARQPQHF. The CDR3 DNA follows: TGCAGTGCTAGTGGGAGCAGGGCAAGACAGCCCCAGCATTTT.

This chain connects TRBV29-1 to TRBJ1-2; 12 bases map to TRBD1. The CDR3 is 12 residues long. V trimming: 6 bases; J trimming: 7 bases; junction bases outside the gene matches: 3. The germline V gene has CDR1 SQVTM and CDR2 ANQGSEA. This CDR3 is CSVGTGGIGYTF. The CDR3 DNA sequence: TGCAGCGTAGGGACAGGGGGCATTGGCTACACCTTC.

This clone came up once. This chain joins TRBV7-2 and TRBJ1-1, with D possibly matching TRBD1 (6 bases). The CDR3 consists of 14 residues. V was pared by 5 bases and J by 10 bases, with 20 bases between. Looked up from germline, CDR1 is SGHTA and CDR2 is FQGNSA. Written as DNA, the CDR3 is TGTGCCAGCAGCCCCCGGTCGGGGGGGCGCGTAGCTTTCTTT. Its translation is CASSPRSGGRVAFF.

The CDR3 DNA reads TGTGCCAGCAGCCCATCGTACGACAGGGTGGCTGGCTACACCTTC. Its translation is CASSPSYDRVAGYTF. The genes are TRBV7-2 and TRBJ1-2; 7 bases align to TRBD1. The junction had 13 bases not matched to a gene; V was cut back by 5 bases and J by 7 bases. The length of the CDR3 is 15 residues. Germline CDR1 SGHTA, CDR2 FQGNSA.

In its sample, this clone was seen once. The V gene is TRBV15, the J gene TRBJ2-7, with 8 bases fitting TRBD1. In germline, CDR1 is LNHNV, CDR2 YYDKDF (reference sequence). Trimming cost V 0 bases and J 6 bases; bases outside gene matches: 10. This CDR3 contains 16 residues. The chain's CDR3 is CATSRDRGQGMSEQYF. CDR3 sequence (DNA): TGTGCCACCAGCAGAGATCGCGGACAGGGTATGAGCGAGCAGTACTTC.

This clone was found a few times. V gene TRBV7-3 combines with J gene TRBJ1-5; D not certain. The CDR3 contains 14 residues. Germline values: CDR1 SGHTA, CDR2 FQGTGA. V was clipped by 2 bases and J by 7 bases, with 12 bases between them. The CDR3 here is CASSLRRGSQPQHF. The DNA for the CDR3 is TGTGCCAGCAGCTTACGTCGGGGATCACAGCCCCAGCATTTT.

The V call is TRBV2, the J call TRBJ1-1; TRBD1 matches 8 bases. The J segment lost 5 bases and the V segment lost 9 bases, leaving 5 bases of the junction unmatched. CDR1 SNHLY and CDR2 FYNNEI come from the germline V gene. The CDR3 sequence is 12 residues long. In DNA form, the CDR3 reads TGTGCCAGTGACAGGGGTCGGACTGAAGCTTTCTTT. As protein: CASDRGRTEAFF.

This sequence joins TRBV28 and TRBJ1-5; the D gene is possibly TRBD1 (6 bases). Germline V gives CDR1 MDHEN, CDR2 SYDVKM. The CDR3 sequence is 17 residues long. Trimming removed 0 bases at V and 3 bases at J, with 15 bases between. The DNA for the CDR3 is TGTGCCAGCAGTTTATGGGTGGGCAGGGGCACCAATCAGCCCCAGCATTTT. Translating gives CASSLWVGRGTNQPQHF.

This clone has only a few counts. This chain connects TRBV28 to TRBJ1-3, with D possibly TRBD1 on 6 matching bases. Germline lookup yields CDR1 MDHEN and CDR2 SYDVKM. V was trimmed by 6 bases and J by 7 bases, leaving 16 bases between them. The CDR3 consists of 14 residues. DNA of the CDR3: TGTGCCAGCAGCGTCACAGGGAAGAGGAACACCATATATTTT. This sequence encodes CASSVTGKRNTIYF.

This chain connects TRBV30 to TRBJ1-1; 9 bases are shared with TRBD1. J lost 4 bases, V lost 5 bases, and 11 bases had no gene match. From germline, CDR1 is GTSNPN and CDR2 SVGIG (reference sequence). CDR3 length: 15 amino acids. The CDR3 spells CAWGPGQGGGTEAFF. Written as DNA, the CDR3 is TGTGCCTGGGGGCCGGGACAGGGAGGGGGCACTGAAGCTTTCTTT.

The chain carries TRBV5-6 and TRBJ1-1, with D unresolved. Deletions cut 4 bases from V and 14 bases from J, with 12 bases between. The germline V gene encodes CDR1 SGHDT and CDR2 YYEEEE. This CDR3 contains 10 residues. The CDR3 reads CASSPVRCFF. DNA of the CDR3: TGTGCCAGCAGCCCGGTGAGGTGCTTCTTT. The variable domain in full, completed from reference TRBV5-6 and TRBJ1-1, reads DAGVTQSPTHLIKTRGQQVTLRCSPKSGHDTVSWYQQALGQGPQFIFQYYEEEERQRGNFPDRFSGHQFPNYSSELNVNALLLGDSALYLCASSPVRCFFGQGTRLTVV.

This clone was seen a single time. The V call is TRBV9, the J call TRBJ2-7, with 7 nucleotides matching TRBD2. The length of the CDR3 is 11 residues. The germline gives CDR1 SGDLS, CDR2 YYNGEE. Trimming at V came to 4 bases and at J to 7 bases, leaving 2 bases not matched to a gene. The CDR3 DNA is TGTGCCAGCAGCTCCGGGAGGGAGCAGTACTTC. It codes for CASSSGREQYF.

In nucleotides, the CDR3 is TGTGCCAGCAGCCATCAGGCCGCCGAACTGGAAGCTTTCTTT. It encodes CASSHQAAELEAFF. The chain couples TRBV3-1 (or the pseudogene TRBV3-2) to TRBJ1-1; unclear D gene. This CDR3 has 14 amino acids. Trimming took off 3 bases at V and 8 bases at J, with 16 bases between the two ends. Germline V gene lookup returns CDR1 LGHDT and CDR2 YNNKEL (reference sequence).

The V gene is TRBV6-1, the J gene TRBJ2-7, with 11 bases aligning to TRBD1. CDR3 length: 17 residues. V lost 4 bases, J lost 6 bases, and 14 bases stayed unmatched. CDR1 is MNHNS, CDR2 SASEGT, per germline. The CDR3 coding sequence is TGTGCCAGCAGTGCCAGACTACCGGGACAGGGGGACCGCGAGCAGTACTTC. Translating it yields CASSARLPGQGDREQYF.

V is TRBV6-1 and J is TRBJ2-6; 8 nucleotides align to TRBD1. V lost 2 bases, J lost 1 base, and 1 base stayed unmatched. Germline V gene data show CDR1 as MNHNS and CDR2 as SASEGT. CDR3 length: 16 amino acids. In nucleotides, the CDR3 is TGTGCCAGCAGTGAACAGGGGGCATCTGGGGCCAACGTCCTGACTTTC. Residues: CASSEQGASGANVLTF.

The chain combines TRBV5-1 with TRBJ2-2, with 8 bases identical to TRBD2. Germline V gene data show CDR1 as SGHRS and CDR2 as YFSETQ. V lost 4 bases and J lost 5; bases outside the gene matches: 4. The CDR3 is 14 residues long. Here the CDR3 reads CASSPSGGTGELFF. As DNA, the CDR3 is TGCGCCAGCAGCCCTTCGGGGGGGACCGGGGAGCTGTTTTTT.

The rearrangement links TRBV7-2 to TRBJ2-1; maybe TRBD2 (5 bases). This CDR3 is 15 amino acids long. From germline, CDR1 is SGHTA and CDR2 FQGNSA. With 1 base removed from V and 3 bases from J, the gap between germline ends came to 10 bases. The CDR3 is CASSLGTLLYNEQFF. CDR3 DNA sequence: TGTGCCAGCAGCTTAGGGACTTTACTCTACAATGAGCAGTTCTTC.

The chain is built from TRBV21-1 and TRBJ1-5. TRBV21-1 is classified as a pseudogene. The CDR3 has 13 residues. This CDR3 reads CAARGGCNQPQHF. The CDR3 DNA is TGTGCCGCGCGGGGGGGGTGCAATCAGCCCCAGCATTTT.

The chain recombines TRBV28 with TRBJ1-1, with D perhaps TRBD1 (6 bases). The CDR3 totals 13 residues. CDR1 is MDHEN and CDR2 is SYDVKM in the germline V gene. V was cut by 8 bases and J by 2 bases, with 12 bases left in between. The CDR3 DNA reads as TGTGCCAGCCGCAGGGGTTACAACACTGAAGCTTTCTTT. Translation gives CASRRGYNTEAFF. The full variable domain, in which reference TRBV28 and TRBJ1-1 provide the parts outside the CDR3, is DVKVTQSSRYLVKRTGEKVFLECVQDMDHENMFWYRQDPGLGLRLIYFSYDVKMKEKGDIPEGYSVSREKKERFSLILESASTNQTSMYLCASRRGYNTEAFFGQGTRLTVV.